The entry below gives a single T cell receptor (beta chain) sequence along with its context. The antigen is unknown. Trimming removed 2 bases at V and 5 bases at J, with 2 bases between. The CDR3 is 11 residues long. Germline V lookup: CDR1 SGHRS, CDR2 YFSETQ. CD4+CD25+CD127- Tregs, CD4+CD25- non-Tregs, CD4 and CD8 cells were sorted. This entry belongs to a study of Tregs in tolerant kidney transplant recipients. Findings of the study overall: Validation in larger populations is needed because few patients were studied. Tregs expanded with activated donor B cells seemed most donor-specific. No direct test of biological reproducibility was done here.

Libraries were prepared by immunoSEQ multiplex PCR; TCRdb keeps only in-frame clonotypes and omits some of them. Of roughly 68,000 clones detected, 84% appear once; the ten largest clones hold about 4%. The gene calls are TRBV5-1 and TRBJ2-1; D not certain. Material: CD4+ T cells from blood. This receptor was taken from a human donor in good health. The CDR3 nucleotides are TGCGCCAGCAGCTTCAACAATGAGCAGTTCTTC. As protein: CASSFNNEQFF.